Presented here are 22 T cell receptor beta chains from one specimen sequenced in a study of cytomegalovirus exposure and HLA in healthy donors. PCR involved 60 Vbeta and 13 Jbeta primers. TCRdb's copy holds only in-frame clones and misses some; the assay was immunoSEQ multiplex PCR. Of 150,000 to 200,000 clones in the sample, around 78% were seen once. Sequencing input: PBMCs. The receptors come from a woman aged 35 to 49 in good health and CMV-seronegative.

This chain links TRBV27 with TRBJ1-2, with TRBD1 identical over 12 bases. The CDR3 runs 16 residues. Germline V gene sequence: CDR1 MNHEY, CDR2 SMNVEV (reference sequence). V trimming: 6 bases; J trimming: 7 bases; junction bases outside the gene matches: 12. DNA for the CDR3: TGTGCCAGCAGCTACCGGGACAGGGGGCGCTCCGGTGGCTACACCTTC. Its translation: CASSYRDRGRSGGYTF.

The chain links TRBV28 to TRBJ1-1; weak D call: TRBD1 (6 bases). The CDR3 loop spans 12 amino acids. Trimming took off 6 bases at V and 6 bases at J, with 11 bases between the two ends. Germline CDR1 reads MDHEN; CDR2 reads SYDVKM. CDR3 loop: CASRQGLAEAFF. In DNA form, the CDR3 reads TGTGCCAGCAGGCAGGGGTTGGCTGAAGCTTTCTTT. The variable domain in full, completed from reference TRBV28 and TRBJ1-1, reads DVKVTQSSRYLVKRTGEKVFLECVQDMDHENMFWYRQDPGLGLRLIYFSYDVKMKEKGDIPEGYSVSREKKERFSLILESASTNQTSMYLCASRQGLAEAFFGQGTRLTVV.

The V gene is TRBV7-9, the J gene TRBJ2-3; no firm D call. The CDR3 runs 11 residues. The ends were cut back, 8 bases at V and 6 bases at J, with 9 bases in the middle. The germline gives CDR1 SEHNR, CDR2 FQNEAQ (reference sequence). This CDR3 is CASRVADTQYF. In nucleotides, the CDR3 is TGTGCCAGCCGGGTTGCGGATACGCAGTATTTT.

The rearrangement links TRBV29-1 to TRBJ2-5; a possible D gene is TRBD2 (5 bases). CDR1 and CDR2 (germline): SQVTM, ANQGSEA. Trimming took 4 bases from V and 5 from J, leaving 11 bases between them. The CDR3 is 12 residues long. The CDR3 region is CSVVGVGETQYF. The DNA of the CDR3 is TGCAGCGTTGTCGGGGTGGGGGAGACCCAGTACTTC.

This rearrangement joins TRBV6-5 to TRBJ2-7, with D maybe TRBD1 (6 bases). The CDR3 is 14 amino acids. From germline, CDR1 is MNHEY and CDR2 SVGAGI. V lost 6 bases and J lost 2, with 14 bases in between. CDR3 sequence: CASSRRDIPYEQYF. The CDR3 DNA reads TGTGCCAGCAGCCGTCGGGACATACCCTACGAGCAGTACTTC.

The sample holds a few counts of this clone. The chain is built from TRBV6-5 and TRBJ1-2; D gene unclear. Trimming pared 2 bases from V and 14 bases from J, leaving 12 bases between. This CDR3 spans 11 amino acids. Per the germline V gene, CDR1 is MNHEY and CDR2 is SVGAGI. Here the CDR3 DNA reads TGTGCCAGCAGTTACGGCCTGAACAAAACCTTC. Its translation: CASSYGLNKTF.

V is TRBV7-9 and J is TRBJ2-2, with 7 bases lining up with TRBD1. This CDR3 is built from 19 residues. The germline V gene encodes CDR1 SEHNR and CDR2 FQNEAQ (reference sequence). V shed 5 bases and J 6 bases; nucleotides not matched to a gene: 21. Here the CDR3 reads CASSIIGRTGGEFAGELFF. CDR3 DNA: TGTGCCAGCAGCATTATCGGCCGGACAGGTGGAGAATTTGCCGGGGAGCTGTTTTTT.

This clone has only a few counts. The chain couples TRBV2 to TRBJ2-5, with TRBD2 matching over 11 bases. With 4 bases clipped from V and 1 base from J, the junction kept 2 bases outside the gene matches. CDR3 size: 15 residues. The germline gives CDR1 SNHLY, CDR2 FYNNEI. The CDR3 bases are TGTGCCAGCAGTGTAGGACTAGCGGGCCAAGAGACCCAGTACTTC. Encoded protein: CASSVGLAGQETQYF.

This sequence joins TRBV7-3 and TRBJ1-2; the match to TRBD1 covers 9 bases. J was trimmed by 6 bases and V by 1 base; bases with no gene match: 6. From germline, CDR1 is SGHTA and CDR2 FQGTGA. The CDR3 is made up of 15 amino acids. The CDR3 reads CASSLMGTGRDGYTF. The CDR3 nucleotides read TGTGCCAGCAGCTTAATGGGGACAGGGCGAGATGGCTACACCTTC.

The CDR3, as DNA: TGTGCCAGCAGCAAAAGGGGCCTCCACAGGGAAGCCAAAAACATTCAGTACTTC. Protein product: CASSKRGLHREAKNIQYF. The V gene is TRBV21-1, the J gene TRBJ2-4; the table assigns TRBD1, which was not confirmed against the DNA. TRBV21-1 has pseudogene status. The CDR3 extends over 18 amino acids.

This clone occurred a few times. The CDR3 protein is CAILSRDREGSNQPQHF. In DNA form, the CDR3 reads TGTGCCATCCTCTCCCGGGACAGGGAGGGTAGCAATCAGCCCCAGCATTTT. The chain is built from TRBV10-3 and TRBJ1-5; TRBD1 agrees at 9 bases. The CDR3 spans 17 residues. Unmatched junction bases numbered 11, after V lost 8 bases and J lost 0 bases. The germline gives CDR1 ENHRY, CDR2 SYGVKD.

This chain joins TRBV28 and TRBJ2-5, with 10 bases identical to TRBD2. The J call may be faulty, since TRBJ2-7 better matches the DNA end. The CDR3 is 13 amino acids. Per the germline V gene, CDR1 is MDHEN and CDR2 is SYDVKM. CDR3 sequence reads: CASRLAGLYEQYF. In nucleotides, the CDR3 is TGTGCCAGCCGACTAGCGGGCCTCTACGAGCAGTACTTC.

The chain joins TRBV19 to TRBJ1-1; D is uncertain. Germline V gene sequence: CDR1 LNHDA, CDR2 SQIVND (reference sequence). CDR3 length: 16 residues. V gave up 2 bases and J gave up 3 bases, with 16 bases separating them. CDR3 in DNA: TGTGCCAGTAGTATAAATCTTAAAGTAGGAGACACTGAAGCTTTCTTT. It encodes CASSINLKVGDTEAFF.

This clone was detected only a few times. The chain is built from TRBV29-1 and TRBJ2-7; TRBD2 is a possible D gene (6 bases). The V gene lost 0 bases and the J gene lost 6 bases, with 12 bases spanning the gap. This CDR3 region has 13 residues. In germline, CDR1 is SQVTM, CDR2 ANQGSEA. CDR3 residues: CSVEEGGILEQYF. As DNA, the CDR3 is TGCAGCGTTGAAGAAGGAGGGATCCTCGAGCAGTACTTC.

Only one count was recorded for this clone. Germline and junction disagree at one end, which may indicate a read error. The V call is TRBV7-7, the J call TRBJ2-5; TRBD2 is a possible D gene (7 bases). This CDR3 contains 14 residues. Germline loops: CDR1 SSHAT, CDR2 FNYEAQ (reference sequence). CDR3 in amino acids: CASSLGEGVGTQYF. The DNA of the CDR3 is TGTGCTAGCAGCTTAGGGGAGGGGGTAGGGACCCAGTACTTC.

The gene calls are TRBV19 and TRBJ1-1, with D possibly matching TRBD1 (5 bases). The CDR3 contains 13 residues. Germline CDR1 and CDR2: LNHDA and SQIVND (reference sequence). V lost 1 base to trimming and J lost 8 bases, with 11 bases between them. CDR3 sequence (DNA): TGTGCCAGTAGTATAGCAGGGTCGCGAGAAGCTTTCTTT. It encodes CASSIAGSREAFF.

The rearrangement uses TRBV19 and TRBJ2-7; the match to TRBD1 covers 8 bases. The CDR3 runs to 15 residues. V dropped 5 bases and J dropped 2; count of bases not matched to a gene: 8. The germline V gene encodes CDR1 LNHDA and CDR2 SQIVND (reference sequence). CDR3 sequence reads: CASSLSGTGAYEQYF. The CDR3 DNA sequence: TGTGCCAGTAGTTTATCCGGGACAGGAGCCTACGAGCAGTACTTC.

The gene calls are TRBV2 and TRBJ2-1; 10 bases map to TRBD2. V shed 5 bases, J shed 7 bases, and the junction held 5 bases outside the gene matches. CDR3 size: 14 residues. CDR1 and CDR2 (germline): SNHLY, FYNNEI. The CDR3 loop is CASSTGLAMNEQFF. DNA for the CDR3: TGTGCCAGCAGTACGGGACTAGCGATGAATGAGCAGTTCTTC.

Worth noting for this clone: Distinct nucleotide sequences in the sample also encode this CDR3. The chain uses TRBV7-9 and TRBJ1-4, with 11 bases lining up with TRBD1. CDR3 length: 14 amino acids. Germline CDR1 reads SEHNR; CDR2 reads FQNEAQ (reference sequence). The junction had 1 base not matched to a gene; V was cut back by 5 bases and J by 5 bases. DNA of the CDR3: TGTGCCAGCAGCCGGGACAGGGGGAATGAAAAACTGTTTTTT. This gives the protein CASSRDRGNEKLFF.

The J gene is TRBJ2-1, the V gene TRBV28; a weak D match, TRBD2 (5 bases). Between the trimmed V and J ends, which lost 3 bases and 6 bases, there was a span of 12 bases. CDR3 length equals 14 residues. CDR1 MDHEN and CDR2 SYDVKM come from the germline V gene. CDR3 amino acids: CASSFNGIVNEQFF. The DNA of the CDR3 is TGTGCCAGCAGTTTTAACGGGATCGTCAATGAGCAGTTCTTC.

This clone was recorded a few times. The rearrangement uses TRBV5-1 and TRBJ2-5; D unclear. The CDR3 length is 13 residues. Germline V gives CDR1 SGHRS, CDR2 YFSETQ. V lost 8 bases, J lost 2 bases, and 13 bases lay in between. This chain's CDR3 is CASRKAAQETQYF. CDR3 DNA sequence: TGCGCCAGTCGGAAGGCGGCACAAGAGACCCAGTACTTC.

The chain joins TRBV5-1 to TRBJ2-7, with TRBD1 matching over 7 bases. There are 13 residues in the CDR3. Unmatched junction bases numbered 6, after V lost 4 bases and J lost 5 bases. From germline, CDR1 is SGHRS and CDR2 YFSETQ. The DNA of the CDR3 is TGCGCCAGCAGCGGTGGACAGGACCACGAGCAGTACTTC. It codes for CASSGGQDHEQYF.